This T cell receptor beta chain emerged from a study of identical twins. Study observations and caveats: Partial confounding of zero-insertion analyses by invariant MAIT and iNKT cells was possible. Cord blood beta clonotypes that were abundant carried fewer insertions, and memory repertoires showed no such trend. Twins' excess sharing was less marked for out-of-frame beta sequences.

It was template switching that added a universal primer site, and there were unique molecular identifiers on the cDNA. TCRdb called the 5' RACE reads again in MiXCR, with one record for every CDR3 protein. The table lists 1.5 million to 2 million distinct CDR3 sequences, around a third of them singletons. The V end lost 0 bases, the J end lost 4 bases, and 19 bases lay between the germline ends. The CDR3 has 16 residues. Germline V gene sequence: CDR1 SQVTM, CDR2 ANQGSEA. This clonotype was seen more than once but under ten times. Its cognate antigen is unknown. The TCR was taken from a newborn girl in good health. Sequencing was performed on cord blood. The V and J genes are TRBV29-1 and TRBJ2-7, with D maybe TRBD1 (5 bases). The CDR3 DNA reads TGCAGCGTTGAAGAGGCGGCAGGGCGACCTAGGTACGAGCAGTACTTC. Its protein product is CSVEEAAGRPRYEQYF.